This passage covers 10 T cell receptor beta chains from one sample sequenced in a study of blood T cell repertoires in COVID-19. The data were produced by immunoSEQ multiplex PCR, yet TCRdb's version contains in-frame clones alone and is incomplete. The table has 300,000 or so clones, roughly 84% seen once. Source material: peripheral blood. The receptors were sampled from a man over 45 with active or convalescent COVID-19.

The chain uses TRBV7-2 and TRBJ2-7; tentatively, D is TRBD2 (6 bases). Germline values: CDR1 SGHTA, CDR2 FQGNSA. The CDR3 consists of 16 residues. The ends were cut back, 2 bases at V and 5 bases at J, with 19 bases in the middle. DNA for the CDR3: TGTGCCAGCAGCTTAACGGAGGGCCAAGCTAATCACGAGCAGTACTTC. It translates to CASSLTEGQANHEQYF.

The CDR3 is CASSPLTGYQETQYF. CDR3 nucleotide sequence: TGCGCCAGCAGCCCACTGACAGGGTACCAAGAGACCCAGTACTTC. This sequence joins TRBV5-1 and TRBJ2-5, with 7 bases fitting TRBD1. CDR1 and CDR2 (germline): SGHRS, YFSETQ. The V segment lost 4 bases and the J segment 0 bases; nucleotides outside the gene matches: 6. The CDR3 runs 15 residues.

This chain links TRBV9 with TRBJ2-1, with D possibly being TRBD2 (5 bases). Germline V gene data show CDR1 as SGDLS and CDR2 as YYNGEE. V was shortened by 2 bases and J by 9 bases, with 24 bases between the two germline ends. There are 17 residues in the CDR3. DNA for the CDR3: TGTGCCAGCAGCGTTACGACGCTGCGCGGGTCAGGTAGTGAGCAGTTCTTC. This encodes CASSVTTLRGSGSEQFF.

J is TRBJ1-1 and V is TRBV29-1; the D is unclear. Per the germline V gene, CDR1 is SQVTM and CDR2 is ANQGSEA. The CDR3 covers 14 residues. CDR3 loop: CTRNPRALPTEAFF. The CDR3 nucleotides are TGCACCCGAAACCCCCGTGCGTTGCCTACTGAAGCTTTCTTT. The full variable domain, rest sourced from reference TRBV29-1 and TRBJ1-1, is SAVISQKPSRDICQRGTSLTIQCQVDSQVTMMFWYRQQPGQSLTLIATANQGSEATYESGFVIDKFPISRPNLTFSTLTVSNMSPEDSSIYLCTRNPRALPTEAFFGQGTRLTVV.

The chain is built from TRBV27 and TRBJ2-7; TRBD1 matches 9 bases. J lost 5 bases, V lost 6 bases, and 8 bases had no gene match. The germline V gene has CDR1 MNHEY and CDR2 SMNVEV (reference sequence). The CDR3 sequence is 14 residues long. The CDR3, as DNA: TGTGCCAGCAGGCAACAGGGGGCGTTTCACGAGCAGTACTTC. This translates into CASRQQGAFHEQYF.

The count of this clone is one. In DNA, the CDR3 is TGTGCCAGCAGGATCCAGGGCAATCAGCCCCAGCATTTT. It yields the protein CASRIQGNQPQHF. This chain links TRBV6-5 with TRBJ1-5; D gene uncertain. The CDR3 has 13 residues. V dropped 6 bases and J dropped 2 bases, with 8 bases sitting between them. Germline-derived CDR1 and CDR2 are MNHEY and SVGAGI.

V is TRBV4-1 and J is TRBJ2-5, with D possibly being TRBD1 (7 bases). Germline CDR1 is MGHRA and CDR2 is YSYEKL. This CDR3 comprises 17 residues. Trimming took off 4 bases at V and 3 bases at J, with 21 bases between the two ends. The CDR3 coding sequence is TGCGCCAGCAGCCCCTCCCAGGGGGGACAGAGTAAAGAGACCCAGTACTTC. This translates into CASSPSQGGQSKETQYF.

V usage is TRBV2 and J usage is TRBJ1-6, with D possibly being TRBD1 (6 bases). Germline CDR1 reads SNHLY; CDR2 reads FYNNEI. Trimming stripped 6 bases from V and 9 bases from J, with 24 bases between. The CDR3 runs 17 residues. DNA of the CDR3: TGTGCCAGCAGCCTCTCTCTGGGGGCCTCCTTTGGTTCACCCCTCCACTTT. It yields the protein CASSLSLGASFGSPLHF.

This clone was seen a single time. V gene TRBV6-5 combines with J gene TRBJ1-2; 9 bases agree with TRBD1. The CDR3 extends over 13 amino acids. CDR1 is MNHEY, CDR2 SVGAGI, per germline. With 7 bases clipped from V and 4 bases from J, the junction kept 4 bases outside the gene matches. The CDR3: CASKMTGGYGYTF. DNA of the CDR3: TGTGCCAGCAAGATGACAGGGGGCTATGGCTACACCTTC.

At least ten counts were recorded for this clone. This chain links TRBV5-6 with TRBJ2-2; the D gene is possibly TRBD1 (6 bases). V gave up 5 bases and J gave up 6 bases, with 11 bases separating them. This CDR3 spans 13 amino acids. CDR1 is SGHDT, CDR2 YYEEEE, per germline. In DNA, the CDR3 is TGTGCCAGCAGTAGTGGGGGCCCCGGGGAGCTGTTTTTT. This gives the protein CASSSGGPGELFF.